This T cell receptor beta chain came from a study of human T cells and chemical hapten exposure. TCRdb re-analysed the RACE reads in MiXCR, keeping a single row per CDR3 protein. Among tens of thousands of distinct CDR3 sequences, 10% were seen once, and the ten largest hold 6.8%. This clonotype was observed at least ten times. The antigen is undetermined. The CDR3 totals 15 residues. CDR1 is SGHKS, CDR2 YYEKEE, per germline (reference sequence). J lost 7 bases, V lost 0 bases, and 6 bases had no gene match. Time point in this sample: patch test 2, 6 weeks after DPC sensitization. Treatment specified: therapeutic diphenylcyclopropenone sensitization with weekly scalp DPC. Researchers extracted total RNA from unfractionated whole blood. Study observations and caveats: While controls formed fewer of them, expanded TCRs formed significantly more large CDR3 similarity clusters.

The chain employs TRBV5-5 and TRBJ1-4; 7 bases match TRBD1. Sequences were derived from whole blood, sampled in connection with sensitization to the hapten diphenylcyclopropenone (DPC). The TCR originated in a woman aged 50 to 65 with alopecia areata. Some clones in this sample may be carry-over from other donors' samples. CDR3 amino acids: CASSLDRGKGEKLFF. The CDR3 DNA is TGTGCCAGCAGCTTGGACAGGGGTAAGGGTGAAAAACTGTTTTTT.